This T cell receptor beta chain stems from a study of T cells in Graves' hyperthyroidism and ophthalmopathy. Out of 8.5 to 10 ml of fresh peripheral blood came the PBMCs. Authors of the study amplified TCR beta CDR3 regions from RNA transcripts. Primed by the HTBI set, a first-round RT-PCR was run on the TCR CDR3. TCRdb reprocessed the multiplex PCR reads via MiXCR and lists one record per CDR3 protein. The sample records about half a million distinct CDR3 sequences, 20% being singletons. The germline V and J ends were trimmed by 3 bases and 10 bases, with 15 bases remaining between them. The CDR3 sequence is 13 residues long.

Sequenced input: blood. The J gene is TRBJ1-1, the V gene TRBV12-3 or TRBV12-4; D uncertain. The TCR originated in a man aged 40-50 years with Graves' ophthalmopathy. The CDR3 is CASSFITLGAAFF. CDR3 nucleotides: TGTGCCAGCAGTTTCATTACTTTAGGCGCAGCTTTCTTT.